Listed below are T cell receptor beta chains from one sample, sequenced in a study of GPR56 and killer-like receptors on CD4 memory cells. For each CDR3 protein, TCRdb gives one entry from its re-call of the reads, without DNA. The table counts 1,300 to 1,500 distinct CDR3 sequences; 13% lies in the top ten. The sequencing sample was made of memory CD4+ T cells from blood. Every receptor here comes from a human donor in good health. Both conserved end residues are part of each CDR3. Size tells how often a clone was seen (once, few, many) or the class of an expanded clone, and some rows leave it out.

v_call: TRBV12-3/TRBV12-4
clone_size: medium-sized
j_call: TRBJ2-1
cdr3_aa: CASSQEVPYNEQFF

v_call: TRBV6-6
clone_size: large
j_call: TRBJ2-3
cdr3_aa: CASSFPARGLGTDTQYF

v_call: TRBV9
clone_size: medium-sized
j_call: TRBJ2-1
cdr3_aa: CASNPVGGGAQNEQFF

v_call: TRBV19
clone_size: .
j_call: TRBJ2-3
cdr3_aa: CAAPPPLAGADTQYF

v_call: TRBV4-1
clone_size: .
j_call: TRBJ1-2
cdr3_aa: CASRPTGDYGYTF

v_call: TRBV9
clone_size: large
j_call: TRBJ2-3
cdr3_aa: CASSVGGFGDTQYF

v_call: TRBV2
clone_size: .
j_call: TRBJ1-1
cdr3_aa: CASSQQGARGTEAFF

v_call: TRBV5-6
clone_size: large
j_call: TRBJ1-2
cdr3_aa: CASSGTEIYGYTF

v_call: TRBV12-3/TRBV12-4
clone_size: .
j_call: TRBJ1-1
cdr3_aa: CASSKGRGAEAFF

v_call: TRBV2
clone_size: .
j_call: TRBJ1-2
cdr3_aa: CASSLVPDSPYGYTF

v_call: TRBV6-6
clone_size: .
j_call: TRBJ1-2
cdr3_aa: CASSYFPGQGSGYGYTF

v_call: TRBV6-2/TRBV6-3
clone_size: large
j_call: TRBJ2-1
cdr3_aa: CASSGRPPNEQFF

v_call: TRBV10-3
clone_size: .
j_call: TRBJ2-7
cdr3_aa: CHNRQGVLYEQYF

v_call: TRBV19
clone_size: .
j_call: TRBJ2-1
cdr3_aa: CASTRLAGGHYNEQFF

v_call: TRBV20-1
clone_size: .
j_call: TRBJ2-5
cdr3_aa: CSASRVRTSGGRETQYF

v_call: TRBV7-9
clone_size: .
j_call: TRBJ2-3
cdr3_aa: CASSLLGGGSSTDTQYF

v_call: TRBV6-1
clone_size: .
j_call: TRBJ2-1
cdr3_aa: CAIALAGGSYNEQFF

v_call: TRBV5-6
clone_size: .
j_call: TRBJ2-2
cdr3_aa: CASSLNPPVFPEGSGELVF

v_call: TRBV18
clone_size: medium-sized
j_call: TRBJ1-2
cdr3_aa: CASSNLRGYTF

v_call: TRBV24-1
clone_size: medium-sized
j_call: TRBJ2-1
cdr3_aa: CATSTGVSYNEQFF

v_call: TRBV4-1
clone_size: .
j_call: TRBJ1-2
cdr3_aa: CASSQDDRGLWGYTF

v_call: TRBV7-2
clone_size: medium-sized
j_call: TRBJ1-1
cdr3_aa: CASRNRDRGIGEAFF

v_call: TRBV2
clone_size: .
j_call: TRBJ1-2
cdr3_aa: CASSVSGRPYGYTF

v_call: TRBV16
clone_size: medium-sized
j_call: TRBJ2-3
cdr3_aa: CASSQSFGQGFDTQYF

v_call: TRBV7-3
clone_size: large
j_call: TRBJ2-5
cdr3_aa: CASSLTGGETQYF

v_call: TRBV7-2
clone_size: .
j_call: TRBJ2-2
cdr3_aa: CASSLGLAGAVHGELFF

v_call: TRBV5-6
clone_size: medium-sized
j_call: TRBJ1-1
cdr3_aa: CASSLPRNTEAFF

v_call: TRBV12-3/TRBV12-4
clone_size: .
j_call: TRBJ1-5
cdr3_aa: CASSLVGSNQPQHF

v_call: TRBV12-3/TRBV12-4
clone_size: .
j_call: TRBJ2-3
cdr3_aa: CASSPPLAGGVTDTQYF

v_call: TRBV7-9
clone_size: .
j_call: TRBJ2-5
cdr3_aa: CASSFLDPGNSQETQYF

v_call: TRBV20-1
clone_size: .
j_call: TRBJ1-5
cdr3_aa: CSAGRGLQPQHF

v_call: TRBV27
clone_size: .
j_call: TRBJ1-1
cdr3_aa: CASRQGRVTEAFF

v_call: TRBV29-1
clone_size: large
j_call: TRBJ2-2
cdr3_aa: CSVGSPNTGELFF

v_call: TRBV10-3
clone_size: large
j_call: TRBJ2-1
cdr3_aa: CAISGTSGGMGEQFF

v_call: TRBV7-2
clone_size: medium-sized
j_call: TRBJ2-5
cdr3_aa: CASSRGQETQYF

v_call: TRBV6-1
clone_size: medium-sized
j_call: TRBJ2-7
cdr3_aa: CASSERESSYEQYF

v_call: TRBV20-1
clone_size: .
j_call: TRBJ2-4
cdr3_aa: CSANSPGIQYF

v_call: TRBV9
clone_size: medium-sized
j_call: TRBJ2-1
cdr3_aa: CASSVVDYSYNEQFF

v_call: TRBV6-5
clone_size: medium-sized
j_call: TRBJ1-5
cdr3_aa: CASSPRQNQPQHF

v_call: TRBV30
clone_size: medium-sized
j_call: TRBJ1-1
cdr3_aa: CACQGTTEAFF

v_call: TRBV7-2
clone_size: .
j_call: TRBJ2-1
cdr3_aa: CASSFGPPGGDYNEQFF

v_call: TRBV5-1
clone_size: .
j_call: TRBJ2-1
cdr3_aa: CASSTQGSPFGDEQFF

v_call: TRBV2
clone_size: .
j_call: TRBJ2-2
cdr3_aa: CASSELTGGTGELFF

v_call: TRBV30
clone_size: large
j_call: TRBJ1-2
cdr3_aa: CAGKDGTAYGYTF

v_call: TRBV2
clone_size: .
j_call: TRBJ1-2
cdr3_aa: CASSQEKTGVGYTF

v_call: TRBV5-1
clone_size: .
j_call: TRBJ2-4
cdr3_aa: CASSSDPGLAKNIQYF

v_call: TRBV5-4
clone_size: medium-sized
j_call: TRBJ2-1
cdr3_aa: CASSLSGGSYNEQFF

v_call: TRBV19
clone_size: large
j_call: TRBJ1-2
cdr3_aa: CASSMTGTGGYGYTF

v_call: TRBV7-2
clone_size: .
j_call: TRBJ2-7
cdr3_aa: CASSPGSVSYEQYF